Sequencing of this TCR beta chain was carried out in a study of T cell repertoires in cytomegalovirus infection. Deletions cut 0 bases from V and 4 bases from J, with 19 bases between. In germline, CDR1 is LGHNA, CDR2 YSLEER. CDR3 size: 18 residues. MiXCR, applied by TCRdb to the reads, yields one record per CDR3 protein. The table records 450,000 to 650,000 distinct CDR3 sequences, approximately 25% of them present only once. Sample: PBMCs. The sequence derives from a human donor in good health (CMV status not recorded). Some clones in this sample may be carry-over from other donors' samples. V is TRBV4-3 and J is TRBJ1-3; D remains ambiguous. The CDR3 protein is CASSQDTGSAVTGNTIYF. The CDR3 bases are TGCGCCAGCAGCCAAGACACCGGCAGCGCTGTAACGGGAAACACCATATATTTT.